One sample yielded the 9 T cell receptor beta chains listed below, sequenced in a study of cytomegalovirus exposure and HLA in healthy donors (dated by TCRdb to about 2017). Library preparation employed the immunoSEQ multiplex PCR assay. The source is immuneACCESS, and TCRdb retained only in-frame sequences with V and J called. Part of the clones is not carried over; for the studies checked, unresolved V genes explain less than half of this, and the remainder is unexplained. Counted in this sample were 43,000 or so clones; about 93% of them appeared once. The ten largest clones represent 5.6% of the sample. Sequencing was performed on PBMCs. These receptors all come from a man between 18 and 35 years old in good health and CMV-seronegative.

The CDR3 is CAISDSNYGYTF. The CDR3 bases are TGTGCCATTTCGGACAGCAACTATGGCTACACCTTC. The chain employs TRBV14 and TRBJ1-2; D may be TRBD1 (6 bases). The CDR3 is 12 residues long. Germline CDR1 is SGHDN and CDR2 is FVKESK. Trimming pared 10 bases from V and 2 bases from J, leaving 11 bases between.

The chain combines TRBV21-1 with TRBJ1-5; TRBD1 was called by the table and not checked on the DNA. TRBV21-1 is designated a pseudogene. This CDR3 is 17 amino acids long. Written as DNA, the CDR3 is TGTGCCAGCAGCAAACCAAGGACAGGGGAAAGCAATCAGCCCCAGCATTTT. It translates to CASSKPRTGESNQPQHF.

V and J are TRBV2 and TRBJ2-3, with TRBD1 matching 9 bases. Unmatched junction bases numbered 2, after V lost 6 bases and J lost 1 base. Germline V gene data show CDR1 as SNHLY and CDR2 as FYNNEI. The CDR3 sequence is 14 residues long. In DNA form, the CDR3 reads TGTGCCAGCAGCCGACAGGGGGGCACAGATACGCAGTATTTT. Protein product: CASSRQGGTDTQYF.

The CDR3 protein is CASTSRDYSYNEQFF. For the CDR3, the DNA is TGTGCCAGCACTTCCAGGGATTACTCCTACAATGAGCAGTTCTTC. The rearrangement links TRBV7-9 to TRBJ2-1; maybe TRBD1 (5 bases). The CDR3 totals 15 residues. Trimming removed 7 bases at V and 0 bases at J, with 13 bases between. Per germline, CDR1 SEHNR and CDR2 FQNEAQ (reference sequence).

The gene calls are TRBV7-8 and TRBJ1-1; D unresolved. V shed 3 bases and J shed 0 bases, with 5 bases lying between them. The CDR3 is 13 amino acids. Germline CDR1 SGHVS, CDR2 FQNEAQ. CDR3 in amino acids: CASSFSVNTEAFF. The CDR3 DNA sequence: TGTGCCAGCAGCTTCTCAGTGAACACTGAAGCTTTCTTT.

The V call is TRBV6-4, the J call TRBJ2-2; TRBD1 is a possible D gene (5 bases). The V end was cut by 3 bases, the J end by 4 bases, with 6 bases between. CDR3 length: 13 residues. Germline CDR1 reads MRHNA; CDR2 reads SNTAGT. CDR3 DNA sequence: TGTGCCAGCAGTGAACAGGCCACCGGGGAGCTGTTTTTT. Its translation is CASSEQATGELFF.

The CDR3 DNA follows: TGTGCCAGCAGTGGACAGGGTCAGGTAACTGAAGCTTTCTTT. Translated: CASSGQGQVTEAFF. The chain combines TRBV6-6 with TRBJ1-1; 8 nucleotides match TRBD1. Losses at the gene ends were 5 bases for V and 5 bases for J; bases not matched to a gene: 7. Per germline, CDR1 MNHNY and CDR2 SVGAGI (reference sequence). CDR3 length: 14 amino acids.

This chain uses TRBV19 with TRBJ2-7; TRBD1 matches 11 bases. The junction had 2 bases not matched to a gene; V was cut back by 4 bases and J by 0 bases. Germline CDR1 and CDR2: LNHDA and SQIVND (reference sequence). The CDR3 runs to 15 residues. The DNA of the CDR3 is TGTGCCAGTAGTAACGGACAGGGGGCCTCCTACGAGCAGTACTTC. It encodes CASSNGQGASYEQYF.

The chain couples TRBV19 to TRBJ2-7; D is unresolved. CDR1 is LNHDA and CDR2 is SQIVND in the germline V gene (reference sequence). V shed 7 bases and J shed 2 bases, with 21 bases lying between them. This CDR3 comprises 16 residues. The CDR3 DNA reads as TGTGCCAGTACCCCAAGTGGGCAGGTCCTTCCCTACGAGCAGTACTTC. This translates into CASTPSGQVLPYEQYF. The full variable domain, with the rest looked up from reference TRBV19 and TRBJ2-7, is DGGITQSPKYLFRKEGQNVTLSCEQNLNHDAMYWYRQDPGQGLRLIYYSQIVNDFQKGDIAEGYSVSREKKESFPLTVTSAQKNPTAFYLCASTPSGQVLPYEQYFGPGTRLTVT.